The sequence of this T cell receptor beta chain was determined in a study of tumor-infiltrating lymphocytes in primary liver carcinoma. Study information: The study enrolled male and female patients aged 30 to 69 years. Study results and caveats: In tumor-adjacent and tumor-blood pairs, overlap was lower than in tumor region pairs.

Both RNA and DNA were isolated together from around 20-30 mg of bulk tissue that had not been sorted. The authors sampled five separate regions per tumor. From around 500 ng of total RNA, TCR beta-specific cDNA was reverse-transcribed using a constant-region primer. Sequencing libraries for TCR beta derived from three nested multiplex PCR rounds that used slightly modified ARM-PCR. Running roughly 10 cycles apiece, the first two PCR rounds relied on TRBV1-TRBV30 forward primers together with a C-beta reverse primer. MiXCR was run by TCRdb on the multiplex PCR reads, yielding one entry per CDR3 protein. Here the sample spans some 110,000 distinct CDR3 sequences, around 83% being singletons. The CDR3 runs 16 residues. The germline CDR1 and CDR2 sequences are MDHEN and SYDVKM. Trimming took 1 base from V and 5 from J, leaving 17 bases between them. At least ten counts were recorded for this clonotype. Its target is not known.

Sequencing used liver tumor tissue from sampling region 3. Subset specified: tumor region T3, left-lateral pole. J is TRBJ1-1 and V is TRBV28; TRBD1 might be the D (5 bases). This TCR was sampled from a man aged 35 to 55 with primary liver carcinoma and hepatitis B virus infection. CDR3 protein: CASSLSGSGRWTEAFF. Written as DNA, the CDR3 is TGTGCCAGCAGTTTATCTGGTTCGGGACGGTGGACTGAAGCTTTCTTT.